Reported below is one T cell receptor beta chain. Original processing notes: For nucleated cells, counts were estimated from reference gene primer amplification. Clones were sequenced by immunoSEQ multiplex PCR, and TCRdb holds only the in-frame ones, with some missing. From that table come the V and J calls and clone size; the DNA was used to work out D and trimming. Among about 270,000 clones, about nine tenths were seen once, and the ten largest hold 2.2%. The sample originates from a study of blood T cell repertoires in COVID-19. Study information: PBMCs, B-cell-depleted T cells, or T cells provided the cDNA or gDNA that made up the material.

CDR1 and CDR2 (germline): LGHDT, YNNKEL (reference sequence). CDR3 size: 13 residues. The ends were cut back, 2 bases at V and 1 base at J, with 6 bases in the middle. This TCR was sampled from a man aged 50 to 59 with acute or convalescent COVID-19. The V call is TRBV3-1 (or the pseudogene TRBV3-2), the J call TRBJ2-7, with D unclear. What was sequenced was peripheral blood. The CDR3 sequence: CASSQSRSYEQYF. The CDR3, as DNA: TGTGCCAGCAGCCAATCCAGGTCCTACGAGCAGTACTTC.